This T cell receptor (beta chain) was sequenced during a study of blood T cell repertoires in COVID-19 (dated by TCRdb to about 2020). Regarding the study in general: Samples from collaborators originated in the United States, Italy and Spain and spanned both the acute and convalescent phases of COVID-19. Where available, HLA class I and class II types were taken from metadata supplied by the sample provider and were not determined by assay-based typing. The prospective study material was composed of cDNA or gDNA derived from T cells, B-cell-depleted T cells, or PBMCs. Nearly every sample came with metadata listing a de-identified subject ID, COVID-19 status, age in years and sex. The dataset comprised deeply sampled blood TCRbeta repertoires from subjects exposed to, actively infected with, or recovered from COVID-19. The samples were drawn from two sources: the first 160 participants of the ongoing ImmuneRACE study, and 1,000 to 1,500 subjects contributed by 6 global collaborators. The repertoires were released in a freely available public database intended as a resource for research on the immune response to SARS-CoV-2. The study at large found these results: How much clinical and demographic metadata was included differed by source and by participant, and the metadata was provided uncurated.

There are 16 amino acids in the CDR3, from cysteine to phenylalanine inclusive. The retained sequence is limited to the CDR3, 48 bases, with the frame set at the first base. Sequences SGHRS (CDR1) and YFSETQ (CDR2) are obtained from the germline V gene. At the junction V is shortened by 5 bases and J by 1 base; bases outside the gene matches: 8. Participants in the prospective study were enrolled through a virtual design, were aged about 18 to 100 years, and lived in roughly 25 United States geographic areas. In the prospective study, cohorts were assigned on the basis of participant-reported clinical history obtained from a screening survey and a study questionnaire. For ImmuneRACE Cohort 3, a participant was defined as recovered based on two consecutive negative NP/OP PCR tests, clearance by a healthcare professional, or resolution of symptoms. Each participant in the prospective study had whole blood, serum and a nasopharyngeal or oropharyngeal swab collected by mobile phlebotomists. Prospective study participants could optionally give additional blood draws and questionnaires over an approximately two-month period. Blood samples from the prospective study were shipped frozen or at room temperature prior to DNA extraction.

Regarding this clone: Its target antigen remains unknown. The record has no base qualities; no much larger clone is one base away.

TCRbeta CDR3 regions were amplified from genomic DNA by means of the immunoSEQ Assay, a bias-controlled multiplex PCR. The authors processed their data as follows. The number of nucleated cells in each sample was estimated by amplification of reference gene primers within the assay. Sequence reads were collapsed and filtered to measure the absolute abundance of every unique TCRbeta CDR3 rearrangement. For each sample, productive Simpson clonality was calculated as the square root of Simpson's diversity index across productive rearrangements. TCRdb carries this immuneACCESS record with in-frame sequences only. Its versions omit some clonotypes, under half of them owing to an unresolved V gene in the studies checked, with the rest unexplained. V, J and clone size were drawn from that table, and D and trimming were deduced from the DNA. In all, the sample holds under 250,000 clones, and about nine tenths of those were seen once. About 1.7% of the sample goes to the ten largest clones.

This clonotype was sampled from a man aged 35 to 55 who had recovered from COVID-19. This chain joins TRBV5-1 to TRBJ2-7, with 11 middle bases fitting TRBD1. The sequenced sample was PBMCs or T cells enriched from blood (not recorded which). The nucleotides are TGCGCCAGCAGTCTTGATGGACAGGGGGCTTCCTACGAGCAGTACTTC. Its amino acids are CASSLDGQGASYEQYF.